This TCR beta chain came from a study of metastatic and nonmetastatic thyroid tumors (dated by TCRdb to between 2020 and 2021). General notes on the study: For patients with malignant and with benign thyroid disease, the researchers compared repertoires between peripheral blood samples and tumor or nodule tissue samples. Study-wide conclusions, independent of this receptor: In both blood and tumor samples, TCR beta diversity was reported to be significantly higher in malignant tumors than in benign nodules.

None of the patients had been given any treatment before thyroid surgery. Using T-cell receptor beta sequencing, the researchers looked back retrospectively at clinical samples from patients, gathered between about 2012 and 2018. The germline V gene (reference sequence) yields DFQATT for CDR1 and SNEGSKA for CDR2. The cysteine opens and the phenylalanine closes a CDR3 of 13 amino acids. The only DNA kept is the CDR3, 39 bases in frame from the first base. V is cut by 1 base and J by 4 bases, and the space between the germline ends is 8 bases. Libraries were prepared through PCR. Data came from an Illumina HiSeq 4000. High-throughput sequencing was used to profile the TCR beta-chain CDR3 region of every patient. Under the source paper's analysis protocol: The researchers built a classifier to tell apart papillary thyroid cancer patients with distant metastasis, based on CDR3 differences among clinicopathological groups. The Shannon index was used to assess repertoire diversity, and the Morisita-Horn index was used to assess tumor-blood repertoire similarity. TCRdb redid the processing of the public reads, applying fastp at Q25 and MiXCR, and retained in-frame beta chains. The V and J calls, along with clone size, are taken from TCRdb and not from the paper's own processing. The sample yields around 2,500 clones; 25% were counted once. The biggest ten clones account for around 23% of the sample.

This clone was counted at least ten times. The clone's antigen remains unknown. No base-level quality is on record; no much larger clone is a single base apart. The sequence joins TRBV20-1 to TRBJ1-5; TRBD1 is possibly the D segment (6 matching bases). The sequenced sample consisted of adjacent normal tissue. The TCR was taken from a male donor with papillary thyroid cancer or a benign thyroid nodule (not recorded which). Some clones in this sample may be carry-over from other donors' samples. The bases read TGCAGTGCTAGAGGGACAGTTAATCAGCCCCAGCATTTT. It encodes CSARGTVNQPQHF.